These T cell receptor beta chains were read from a single sample in a study of T-cell memory formation after mild COVID-19. TCRdb redid the calling of the 5' RACE reads with MiXCR, one entry per CDR3 protein. The data contain 300,000 to 400,000 distinct CDR3 sequences, 12% to 15% of them seen just once; the ten biggest clones take up 20% to 25%. Material: PBMCs or a T cell subset sorted from them (not recorded which). The receptors originated from a young man who had mild COVID-19 (a few samples of this study predate the infection). Cell type and time point are not known. CDR3s include the opening cysteine and the closing phenylalanine or tryptophan. The D gene is left open where the match is weak. The size field is filled for only some rows; it gives once, few, many or a size class.

size: NA
J: TRBJ1-2
D: NA
V: TRBV4-1
DNA: TGCGCCAGCAGCCAAGATCCGACGGGGCCTCGCTATGGCTACACCTTC
CDR3: CASSQDPTGPRYGYTF

size: many
J: TRBJ1-5
D: TRBD1
V: TRBV7-2
DNA: TGTGCCAGCAGCCCATCCCCAGGGACAGGGGTGGCCCAGCATTTT
CDR3: CASSPSPGTGVAQHF

size: NA
J: TRBJ2-2
D: TRBD1
V: TRBV24-1
DNA: TGTGCCACCAGTGACCTGGACAGGGACGATAGCACCGGGGAGCTGTTTTTT
CDR3: CATSDLDRDDSTGELFF

size: few
J: TRBJ2-1
D: TRBD2
V: TRBV7-3
DNA: TGTGCCAGCAGCCAAGAGGGACTAGCGGGGCCTAGCTCCTACAATGAGCAGTTCTTC
CDR3: CASSQEGLAGPSSYNEQFF

size: few
J: TRBJ1-5
D: NA
V: TRBV2
DNA: TGTGCCAGCAGTGAAGCGATAGGGGATCGGCCCCAGCATTTT
CDR3: CASSEAIGDRPQHF

size: few
J: TRBJ1-4
D: TRBD1
V: TRBV5-1
DNA: TGCGCCAGCAGCCGGGACAGGGCACAGGAAAAACTGTTTTTT
CDR3: CASSRDRAQEKLFF

size: many
J: TRBJ1-1
D: NA
V: TRBV5-1
DNA: TGCGCCAGCAGCTTGGGGGGTCCCGGGGGCATGAACACTGAAGCTTTCTTT
CDR3: CASSLGGPGGMNTEAFF

size: NA
J: TRBJ2-3
D: TRBD2
V: TRBV4-3
DNA: TGCGCCAGCAGCCAAGATCTTCCCTTAGCGGGGTTCGCAGATACGCAGTATTTT
CDR3: CASSQDLPLAGFADTQYF

size: few
J: TRBJ2-3
D: NA
V: TRBV10-3
DNA: TGTGCCATCACTGCCCCTGGGACGGGGGGCACAGATACGCAGTATTTT
CDR3: CAITAPGTGGTDTQYF

size: few
J: TRBJ1-2
D: NA
V: TRBV5-1
DNA: TGCGCCAGCAGCTTGGCCGGGGACAATGGCTACACCTTC
CDR3: CASSLAGDNGYTF

size: many
J: TRBJ1-5
D: NA
V: TRBV2
DNA: TGTGCCAGCAGTGAAGTGACGGCGGATCAGCCCCAGCATTTT
CDR3: CASSEVTADQPQHF

size: many
J: TRBJ2-1
D: NA
V: TRBV13
DNA: TGTGCCAGCAGCTTACGAGCAAATGAGCAGTTCTTC
CDR3: CASSLRANEQFF

size: many
J: TRBJ1-2
D: TRBD1
V: TRBV12-3/TRBV12-4
DNA: TGTGCCAGCAGTTCCCTGGGACAGGCGAAAGGCTACACCTTC
CDR3: CASSSLGQAKGYTF

size: many
J: TRBJ2-1
D: TRBD2
V: TRBV2
DNA: TGTGCCAGCAGCCCCCAGCGGACTAGCGGGGCTCAGTTCTTC
CDR3: CASSPQRTSGAQFF

size: many
J: TRBJ2-7
D: NA
V: TRBV4-2
DNA: TGTGCCAGCAGCCAAGCACCGGCTCTGGGTGAGCAGTACTTC
CDR3: CASSQAPALGEQYF

size: NA
J: TRBJ2-5
D: TRBD2
V: TRBV20-1
DNA: TGCAGTGCAGGAGCGGGGGGGCCTTTCGAATCGTCGGAGACCCAGTACTTC
CDR3: CSAGAGGPFESSETQYF

size: NA
J: TRBJ2-3
D: NA
V: TRBV28
DNA: TGTGCCAGCAGTTCTCAGAATATAGATACGCAGTATTTT
CDR3: CASSSQNIDTQYF

size: few
J: TRBJ2-5
D: TRBD2
V: TRBV5-1
DNA: TGCGCCAGCAGCTTGGGACTAGCGGGGACATCACAAGAGACCCAGTACTTC
CDR3: CASSLGLAGTSQETQYF

size: NA
J: TRBJ2-3
D: NA
V: TRBV3-1
DNA: TGTGCCAGCAGCATTGACAGCTTCACAGATACGCAGTATTTT
CDR3: CASSIDSFTDTQYF

size: NA
J: TRBJ2-7
D: TRBD2
V: TRBV7-2
DNA: TGTGCCAGCAGCTTCACAGCGGGGGGTTCCTACGAGCAGTACTTC
CDR3: CASSFTAGGSYEQYF

size: few
J: TRBJ1-6
D: NA
V: TRBV9
DNA: TGTGCCAGCAGCGTACAGGGAGATAATTCACCCCTCCACTTT
CDR3: CASSVQGDNSPLHF

size: many
J: TRBJ2-2
D: NA
V: TRBV24-1
DNA: TGTGCCACCAGTGATTGGGAGACCGGGGAGCTGTTTTTT
CDR3: CATSDWETGELFF

size: NA
J: TRBJ1-2
D: NA
V: TRBV7-8
DNA: TGTGCCAGCACCCTAGGAGGGGGTGGCGGTGGCTACACCTTC
CDR3: CASTLGGGGGGYTF

size: few
J: TRBJ2-3
D: TRBD1
V: TRBV6-2/TRBV6-3
DNA: TGTGCCAGCAGTTATGGTCAGGGGGCATCAAATACGCAGTATTTT
CDR3: CASSYGQGASNTQYF

size: few
J: TRBJ2-3
D: NA
V: TRBV11-2
DNA: TGTGCCAGCAGCAGAGACGGGACCCGAGGGGATACGCAGTATTTT
CDR3: CASSRDGTRGDTQYF

size: NA
J: TRBJ2-7
D: NA
V: TRBV10-3
DNA: TGTGCCATCAGTGAGGGCTACGAGCAGTACTTC
CDR3: CAISEGYEQYF

size: NA
J: TRBJ2-1
D: TRBD2
V: TRBV11-2
DNA: TGTGCCAGCAGCTTAAATAGCGGGGGGGCATTCGATGAGAAGTTCTTC
CDR3: CASSLNSGGAFDEKFF

size: NA
J: TRBJ2-2
D: NA
V: TRBV7-2
DNA: TGTGCCAGCAGCTTACCGGGACAACTGAACACCGGGGAGCTGTTTTTT
CDR3: CASSLPGQLNTGELFF

size: many
J: TRBJ2-3
D: NA
V: TRBV5-1
DNA: TGCGCCAGCAGCTTGGCCGTTTCAGGGAGCACAGATACGCAGTATTTT
CDR3: CASSLAVSGSTDTQYF

size: NA
J: TRBJ1-1
D: NA
V: TRBV7-8
DNA: TGTGCCAGCAGCTTAGAGCGCAGGGGCACTGAAGCTTTCTTT
CDR3: CASSLERRGTEAFF

size: NA
J: TRBJ1-5
D: NA
V: TRBV6-5
DNA: TGTGCCAGCAGTTACCAAGGACAGCCCCAGCATTTT
CDR3: CASSYQGQPQHF

size: many
J: TRBJ2-1
D: TRBD1
V: TRBV7-7
DNA: TGTGCTAGCAGCCCAAGGACAGGTTACAATGAGCAGTTCTTC
CDR3: CASSPRTGYNEQFF

size: few
J: TRBJ1-6
D: NA
V: TRBV4-3
DNA: TGCGCCAGCAGCCAACAGGTTCTGAATAATTCACCCCTCCACTTT
CDR3: CASSQQVLNNSPLHF

size: few
J: TRBJ2-1
D: NA
V: TRBV29-1
DNA: TGCAGCGTTGAAGATCGGCCGGTTGAGCAGTTCTTC
CDR3: CSVEDRPVEQFF

size: NA
J: TRBJ1-4
D: NA
V: TRBV5-1
DNA: TGCGCCAGCCGATCAGGGGCAACTAATGAAAAACTGTTTTTT
CDR3: CASRSGATNEKLFF

size: NA
J: TRBJ1-1
D: NA
V: TRBV5-5
DNA: TGTGCCAGCAGCTTTTGGGCCACTGAAGCTTTCTTT
CDR3: CASSFWATEAFF

size: few
J: TRBJ2-1
D: NA
V: TRBV30
DNA: TGTGCCTGGAGTGCCCGGACTCGCTCCTACAATGAGCAGTTCTTC
CDR3: CAWSARTRSYNEQFF

size: few
J: TRBJ2-1
D: TRBD2
V: TRBV9
DNA: TGTGCCAGCAGCGTCTTGGCGGGGGCCTACAATGAGCAGTTCTTC
CDR3: CASSVLAGAYNEQFF

size: few
J: TRBJ2-7
D: TRBD2
V: TRBV2
DNA: TGTGCCAGCAGTGAAGCGGCGGGGGGTACGAGAGAGCAGTACTTC
CDR3: CASSEAAGGTREQYF

size: many
J: TRBJ2-3
D: NA
V: TRBV9
DNA: TGTGCCAGCAGCGTAGAACACAGAAGCACAGATACGCAGTATTTT
CDR3: CASSVEHRSTDTQYF

size: NA
J: TRBJ1-5
D: NA
V: TRBV2
DNA: TGTGCCAGCAGTGATTCATGGGAACAGCCCCAGCATTTT
CDR3: CASSDSWEQPQHF

size: many
J: TRBJ2-3
D: NA
V: TRBV4-3
DNA: TGCGCCAGCAGCCAAGATGGAGGGGGCCGAGATACGCAGTATTTT
CDR3: CASSQDGGGRDTQYF

size: NA
J: TRBJ2-3
D: TRBD1
V: TRBV7-2
DNA: TGTGCCAGCAGCCCAGGTCTAGATGGGACAGCAGATACGCAGTATTTT
CDR3: CASSPGLDGTADTQYF

size: many
J: TRBJ1-4
D: NA
V: TRBV20-1
DNA: TGCAGTGCACCACGGTCCCGGGGGGGTGAAAAACTGTTTTTT
CDR3: CSAPRSRGGEKLFF

size: NA
J: TRBJ2-1
D: TRBD2
V: TRBV4-2
DNA: TGTGCCAGCAGCCAAGATGGCGGGGGGACTCTCAATGAGCAGTTCTTC
CDR3: CASSQDGGGTLNEQFF

size: NA
J: TRBJ2-5
D: NA
V: TRBV7-9
DNA: TGTGCCAGCAGCCCCGACACCCAAGAGACCCAGTACTTC
CDR3: CASSPDTQETQYF

size: few
J: TRBJ2-3
D: TRBD1
V: TRBV12-5
DNA: TGTGCTAGTGGTTCGCGGACAGGGGCAGATACGCAGTATTTT
CDR3: CASGSRTGADTQYF

size: many
J: TRBJ1-6
D: NA
V: TRBV19
DNA: TGTGCCACCGCGTGGCGCCCATATAATTCACCCCTCCACTTT
CDR3: CATAWRPYNSPLHF

size: many
J: TRBJ2-2
D: TRBD2
V: TRBV4-1
DNA: TGCGCCAGCAGCCAAGTGGCGGGGGGGACCGGGGAGCTGTTTTTT
CDR3: CASSQVAGGTGELFF

size: NA
J: TRBJ1-2
D: TRBD1
V: TRBV5-1
DNA: TGCGCCAGCAGCTTGGCCGTGACAGGGGGCTCTGGCTACACCTTC
CDR3: CASSLAVTGGSGYTF

size: many
J: TRBJ2-2
D: NA
V: TRBV7-2
DNA: TGTGCCAGCAGCTTCGGGGGCGAGACCGGGGAGCTGTTTTTT
CDR3: CASSFGGETGELFF

size: NA
J: TRBJ2-2
D: TRBD2
V: TRBV12-3/TRBV12-4
DNA: TGTGCCAGCAGTTCTCTAGCGGGGGGGGACACCGGGGAGCTGTTTTTT
CDR3: CASSSLAGGDTGELFF

size: NA
J: TRBJ2-2
D: TRBD1
V: TRBV12-3/TRBV12-4
DNA: TGTGCCAGCAGTCCCCCCCGGTTAGGGGGCCACACCGGGGAGCTGTTTTTT
CDR3: CASSPPRLGGHTGELFF

size: many
J: TRBJ2-3
D: NA
V: TRBV5-1
DNA: TGCGCCAGCAGCGCGGGACAGCAAGCGCAGTATTTT
CDR3: CASSAGQQAQYF

size: NA
J: TRBJ1-3
D: NA
V: TRBV7-2
DNA: TGTGCCAGCAGCTTAGCTCGGACCGCGTCCTCTGGAAACACCATATATTTT
CDR3: CASSLARTASSGNTIYF

size: NA
J: TRBJ2-5
D: NA
V: TRBV5-1
DNA: TGCGCCAGCAGTCCTCGCGGGACGGACTATCGGGAGACCCAGTACTTC
CDR3: CASSPRGTDYRETQYF

size: few
J: TRBJ2-1
D: TRBD1
V: TRBV5-1
DNA: TGCGCCAGCAGGTCGGGACAGGGGTCCTACAATGAGCAGTTCTTC
CDR3: CASRSGQGSYNEQFF